Following are 32 T cell receptor beta chains from one sample sequenced in a study of identical twins. TCRdb re-called the 5' RACE reads through MiXCR, storing one row per CDR3 protein. The table includes around 1.7 million distinct CDR3 sequences, 32% detected once. The sequencing input was cord blood. The receptors were sampled from a newborn girl in good health.

A single count supports this clonotype. One junction end disagrees with the germline gene, perhaps due to a read error. V usage is TRBV20-1 and J usage is TRBJ2-1, with D tentatively TRBD2 (7 bases). The CDR3 is 16 residues long. The V gene's germline CDR1 is DFQATT and CDR2 SNEGSKA (reference sequence). The CDR3 reads CSVRFPGGLTHNEQFF. The CDR3 coding sequence is TGCAGTGTTAGATTTCCGGGGGGCCTAACACACAATGAGCAGTTCTTC.

In its sample, this clonotype was seen a few times. The V and J genes are TRBV10-3 and TRBJ2-1, with TRBD1 as a possible D gene (6 bases). The germline gives CDR1 ENHRY, CDR2 SYGVKD. The length of the CDR3 is 13 residues. Trimming pared 4 bases from V and 3 bases from J, leaving 7 bases between. The CDR3 bases are TGTGCCATCAGTGGAGGGGGCTACAATGAGCAGTTCTTC. Its protein is CAISGGGYNEQFF.

This clonotype appeared a few times. The chain couples TRBV7-6 to TRBJ2-1; perhaps TRBD2 as D (5 bases). V was cut by 4 bases and J by 7 bases, with 14 bases left in between. CDR1 is SGHVS and CDR2 is FNYEAQ in the germline V gene. This CDR3 comprises 14 residues. CDR3 region: CASSSQPLGNEQFF. The CDR3 DNA is TGTGCCAGCAGCTCCCAGCCACTAGGGAATGAGCAGTTCTTC.

The chain has TRBV3-1 and TRBJ2-5; 8 positions agree with TRBD1. CDR1 is LGHDT, CDR2 YNNKEL, per germline (reference sequence). J gave up 11 bases and V 4 bases, and 12 bases lay outside the gene matches. The CDR3 has 14 amino acids. CDR3 sequence reads: CASSRGAGGNEQYF. CDR3 sequence (DNA): TGTGCCAGCAGCCGTGGGGCAGGGGGCAATGAGCAGTACTTC.

CDR3 protein: CASSQVVAGLFQETQYF. The DNA of the CDR3 is TGCGCCAGCAGCCAAGTGGTAGCGGGGCTATTTCAAGAGACCCAGTACTTC. The J gene is TRBJ2-5, the V gene TRBV4-1, with 8 positions matching TRBD2. Losses at the gene ends were 1 base for V and 2 bases for J; bases not matched to a gene: 9. Per the germline V gene, CDR1 is MGHRA and CDR2 is YSYEKL. The CDR3 sequence is 17 residues long.

The chain employs TRBV24-1 and TRBJ2-3; possibly TRBD2 for D (5 bases). In germline, CDR1 is KGHDR, CDR2 SFDVKD. V was cut by 3 bases and J by 6 bases, with 24 bases left in between. The CDR3 length is 18 residues. The CDR3 spells CATSDRPSSRRVSDTQYF. CDR3 nucleotides: TGTGCCACCAGTGATCGTCCTTCTAGCCGGAGAGTGAGTGATACGCAGTATTTT.

The CDR3 DNA is TGTGCCAGCAGCCAAAGACTAGCGGGAAACAATGAGCAGTACTTC. Its protein is CASSQRLAGNNEQYF. The V and J genes are TRBV14 and TRBJ2-7, with TRBD2 identical over 11 bases. The CDR3 loop spans 15 amino acids. J lost 7 bases, V lost 2 bases, and 7 bases had no gene match. Germline lookup yields CDR1 SGHDN and CDR2 FVKESK.

The rearrangement joins TRBV2 to TRBJ1-1; 8 bases fit TRBD1. The length of the CDR3 is 15 residues. V gave up 5 bases and J gave up 5 bases; unmatched junction bases: 10. Germline-derived CDR1 and CDR2 are SNHLY and FYNNEI. The CDR3 is CASSQPQGANTEAFF. In DNA, the CDR3 is TGTGCCAGCAGTCAACCCCAGGGGGCCAATACTGAAGCTTTCTTT.

A note on this clonotype: This may arise from a read error, as a much more abundant clone is one base away. V is TRBV2 and J is TRBJ2-1; D might be TRBD1 or TRBD2, each matching 7 bases. The germline V gene encodes CDR1 SNHLY and CDR2 FYNNEI. The CDR3 loop spans 14 amino acids. V dropped 11 bases and J dropped 3 bases, with 17 bases sitting between them. CDR3 in DNA: TGTGCCGGCGGGGGACAGAAAGTCTACAATGAGCAGTTCTTC. The encoded protein is CAGGGQKVYNEQFF.

The chain is built from TRBV10-3 and TRBJ1-4; D perhaps matches TRBD1 (5 bases). This CDR3 has 12 amino acids. Germline lookup yields CDR1 ENHRY and CDR2 SYGVKD. The ends were cut back, 5 bases at V and 8 bases at J, with 9 bases in the middle. In DNA form, the CDR3 reads TGTGCCATCAGTATGGGGGAGGAAAAACTGTTTTTT. Protein product: CAISMGEEKLFF.

The chain carries TRBV12-5 and TRBJ1-1, with D hard to call. CDR3 length equals 11 residues. V lost 2 bases, J lost 8 bases, and 6 bases lay in between. Germline lookup yields CDR1 LGHNT and CDR2 FRNRAP. For the CDR3, the DNA is TGTGCTAGTGGTTTGTCGGGGGAAGCTTTCTTT. It specifies CASGLSGEAFF.

The V and J genes are TRBV7-2 and TRBJ2-3; TRBD2 matches 8 bases. Trimming took 3 bases from V and 0 from J; bases not matched to a gene: 11. In germline, CDR1 is SGHTA, CDR2 FQGNSA. CDR3 size: 18 residues. CDR3 region: CASSLRPHTSGSTDTQYF. CDR3 sequence (DNA): TGTGCCAGCAGCTTGCGGCCCCATACTAGCGGAAGCACAGATACGCAGTATTTT. Full variable domain (remainder filled in from reference TRBV7-2 and TRBJ2-3): GAGVSQSPSNKVTEKGKDVELRCDPISGHTALYWYRQSLGQGLEFLIYFQGNSAPDKSGLPSDRFSAERTGGSVSTLTIQRTQQEDSAVYLCASSLRPHTSGSTDTQYFGPGTRLTVL.

This clonotype was picked up a small number of times. The chain recombines TRBV14 with TRBJ1-2; D unresolved. The V and J ends lost 0 bases and 4 bases respectively, with 12 bases between them. The germline V gene encodes CDR1 SGHDN and CDR2 FVKESK. The CDR3 is 15 amino acids. This CDR3 is CASSQETEGIYGYTF. As DNA, the CDR3 is TGTGCCAGCAGCCAAGAAACTGAAGGCATCTATGGCTACACCTTC.

The CDR3 sequence is CAISGGLAGTTYEQYF. The DNA for the CDR3 is TGTGCCATCAGCGGGGGACTAGCGGGGACAACCTACGAGCAGTACTTC. The J gene is TRBJ2-5, the V gene TRBV10-3; 13 nucleotides line up with TRBD2. TRBJ2-7 matches the DNA end more closely, so the J call is doubtful. The CDR3 contains 16 residues. Germline V gene sequence: CDR1 ENHRY, CDR2 SYGVKD.

The genes are TRBV10-2 and TRBJ2-1; TRBD2 matches 8 bases. J gave up 2 bases and V 9 bases, and 6 bases lay outside the gene matches. Per germline, CDR1 WSHSY and CDR2 SAAADI. The CDR3 is made up of 14 amino acids. The CDR3 region has the DNA TGCGCCAGTGGTGCGGGGGGTACCTACAATGAGCAGTTCTTC. This gives the protein CASGAGGTYNEQFF.

The chain employs TRBV27 and TRBJ2-4; D remains ambiguous. Germline V gives CDR1 MNHEY, CDR2 SMNVEV (reference sequence). V was shortened by 5 bases and J by 2 bases, with 13 bases between the two germline ends. The CDR3 loop spans 15 amino acids. CDR3 nucleotides: TGTGCCAGCAGTGCCCTAATTAGTCCCAAAAACATTCAGTACTTC. As protein: CASSALISPKNIQYF.

This clonotype turned up a few times. V gene TRBV5-1 combines with J gene TRBJ2-1; 14 bases are shared with TRBD2. This CDR3 has 15 residues. V trimming: 8 bases; J trimming: 6 bases; junction bases outside the gene matches: 7. CDR1 is SGHRS and CDR2 is YFSETQ in the germline V gene. CDR3 coding DNA: TGCGCCAGTCGGACTAGCGGGGGGTTTATCAATGAGCAGTTCTTC. Its translation: CASRTSGGFINEQFF. Drawing the rest from reference TRBV5-1 and TRBJ2-1, the complete variable domain is KAGVTQTPRYLIKTRGQQVTLSCSPISGHRSVSWYQQTPGQGLQFLFEYFSETQRNKGNFPGRFSGRQFSNSRSEMNVSTLELGDSALYLCASRTSGGFINEQFFGPGTRLTVL.

This clonotype was seen a handful of times. This chain uses TRBV13 with TRBJ2-7; 7 nucleotides line up with TRBD1. The V segment lost 4 bases and the J segment 1 base; nucleotides outside the gene matches: 13. The CDR3 has 17 amino acids. From germline, CDR1 is PRHDT and CDR2 FYEKMQ (reference sequence). The CDR3 region is CASSSSIRQGSSYEQYF. As DNA, the CDR3 is TGTGCCAGCAGCTCCAGCATCCGACAGGGATCGTCCTACGAGCAGTACTTC.

This clonotype was seen ten or more times. V and J are TRBV12-3 or TRBV12-4 and TRBJ2-7; D possibly matches TRBD1 or TRBD2 (5 bases each). The CDR3 is made up of 10 amino acids. V was shortened by 8 bases and J by 3 bases, with 5 bases between the two germline ends. The DNA of the CDR3 is TGTGCCAGCGGGGGCTACGAGCAGTACTTC. Translation: CASGGYEQYF.

V usage is TRBV2 and J usage is TRBJ2-5, with TRBD1 matching 7 bases. There are 15 residues in the CDR3. The junction had 6 bases not matched to a gene; V was cut back by 0 bases and J by 5 bases. Germline CDR1 reads SNHLY; CDR2 reads FYNNEI. In nucleotides, the CDR3 is TGTGCCAGCAGTGAAGCCGACAGGGTATGGGAGACCCAGTACTTC. Translated, it gives CASSEADRVWETQYF.

The rearrangement links TRBV2 to TRBJ2-7; D not certain. CDR3 size: 14 residues. Trimming pared 6 bases from V and 4 bases from J, leaving 16 bases between. Germline V CDR1 and CDR2: SNHLY, FYNNEI. CDR3 coding DNA: TGTGCCAGCAGGGCTCGGACGGTACCTTACGAGCAGTACTTC. Its protein product is CASRARTVPYEQYF.

This chain links TRBV5-1 with TRBJ1-2; no reliable D call. This CDR3 has 13 residues. V was pared by 3 bases and J by 3 bases, with 9 bases between. Germline assignment: CDR1 SGHRS and CDR2 YFSETQ. The CDR3, as DNA: TGCGCCAGCAGCTCAGACGACTACTATGGCTACACCTTC. Amino acid sequence: CASSSDDYYGYTF.

Many counts were recorded for this clonotype. V and J are TRBV7-8 and TRBJ2-3; D is undetermined. Germline V gene sequence: CDR1 SGHVS, CDR2 FQNEAQ. CDR3 length equals 13 residues. Trimming took off 3 bases at V and 2 bases at J, with 6 bases between the two ends. CDR3 region: CASSFQITDTQYF. The CDR3 DNA follows: TGTGCCAGCAGCTTCCAAATCACAGATACGCAGTATTTT.

This sequence joins TRBV5-1 and TRBJ2-3; 8 nucleotides line up with TRBD2. The CDR3 sequence is 16 residues long. Trimming removed 0 bases from V and 7 bases from J; junction bases left unmatched: 10. Germline values: CDR1 SGHRS, CDR2 YFSETQ. CDR3 sequence (DNA): TGCGCCAGCAGCTTGGTGGCTACTAGCGGACGGAATACGCAGTATTTT. It specifies CASSLVATSGRNTQYF.

This rearrangement joins TRBV9 to TRBJ1-1, with D unclear. This CDR3 region has 12 residues. V lost 0 bases and J lost 2, with 2 bases in between. In germline, CDR1 is SGDLS, CDR2 YYNGEE. The CDR3, as DNA: TGTGCCAGCAGCGTAGCTAACACTGAAGCTTTCTTT. Protein sequence: CASSVANTEAFF. The complete variable domain, with remaining parts taken from reference TRBV9 and TRBJ1-1, reads DSGVTQTPKHLITATGQRVTLRCSPRSGDLSVYWYQQSLDQGLQFLIQYYNGEERAKGNILERFSAQQFPDLHSELNLSSLELGDSALYFCASSVANTEAFFGQGTRLTVV.

The chain links TRBV7-2 to TRBJ2-1, with 9 bases fitting TRBD2. Germline CDR1 reads SGHTA; CDR2 reads FQGNSA. The trim removed 5 bases at V and 6 bases at J, leaving 8 bases unmatched. The CDR3 contains 15 residues. CDR3 nucleotides: TGTGCCAGCAGCAGACTAGCGGTCAATATCAATGAGCAGTTCTTC. As protein: CASSRLAVNINEQFF. The full variable domain, completed using reference TRBV7-2 and TRBJ2-1, is GAGVSQSPSNKVTEKGKDVELRCDPISGHTALYWYRQSLGQGLEFLIYFQGNSAPDKSGLPSDRFSAERTGGSVSTLTIQRTQQEDSAVYLCASSRLAVNINEQFFGPGTRLTVL.

This clonotype was recorded a few times. This rearrangement joins TRBV6-6 to TRBJ1-2; 7 nucleotides match TRBD1. Looked up from germline, CDR1 is MNHNY and CDR2 is SVGAGI (reference sequence). The CDR3 consists of 16 residues. The V and J ends lost 2 bases and 0 bases, in that order; junction bases with no gene match: 6. The DNA for the CDR3 is TGTGCCAGCAGTTACGGGACAGCCAGATCTAACTATGGCTACACCTTC. This encodes CASSYGTARSNYGYTF.

The V gene is TRBV10-1, the J gene TRBJ1-1; D ambiguous. The germline V and J ends were trimmed by 3 bases and 0 bases, with 11 bases remaining between them. This CDR3 region has 15 residues. The germline V gene encodes CDR1 WNHNN and CDR2 SYGVQD (reference sequence). The CDR3 coding sequence is TGCGCCAGCAGTGAACGAAGGGTCATGAACACTGAAGCTTTCTTT. Amino acids: CASSERRVMNTEAFF.

V is TRBV7-2 and J is TRBJ1-2; D remains unclear. V lost 2 bases, J lost 5 bases, and 9 bases lay in between. This CDR3 is built from 13 residues. Germline V gene lookup returns CDR1 SGHTA and CDR2 FQGNSA. The chain's CDR3 is CTSSLSDGYGYTF. The CDR3 DNA is TGTACCAGCAGCTTATCGGACGGGTATGGCTACACCTTC.

This clonotype was recorded a few times. The CDR3 region is CASSQDPWVQYF. DNA for the CDR3: TGTGCCAGCAGCCAAGATCCGTGGGTTCAGTATTTT. The chain carries TRBV3-1 and TRBJ2-3; D not certain. This CDR3 contains 12 residues. Trimming shortened V by 0 bases and J by 12 bases, and 10 bases separated the two germline ends. Germline-derived CDR1 and CDR2 are LGHDT and YNNKEL (reference sequence).

There are many counts of this clonotype. CDR3 coding DNA: TGTGCCAGCACCGATGGGACTCTCTACGAGCAGTACTTC. It codes for CASTDGTLYEQYF. The rearrangement links TRBV12-3 or TRBV12-4 to TRBJ2-7; possibly TRBD2 for D (6 bases). V lost 7 bases to trimming and J lost 3 bases, with 13 bases between them. The CDR3 totals 13 residues.

The chain carries TRBV27 and TRBJ1-1, with D possibly TRBD1 on 5 matching bases. The CDR3 extends over 11 amino acids. V lost 5 bases and J lost 8, with 9 bases in between. Germline lookup yields CDR1 MNHEY and CDR2 SMNVEV (reference sequence). The CDR3 nucleotides read TGTGCCAGCAGTACGGGACTGGAAGCTTTCTTT. Encoded protein: CASSTGLEAFF.